These 23 T cell receptor beta chains originate from one sample sequenced in a study of post-analysis software for immune sequencing data. The TCR beta cDNA libraries carried unique molecular identifiers. TCRdb redid the calling of the PCR reads with MiXCR, one entry per CDR3 protein. The sample shows fewer than 850,000 distinct CDR3 sequences, about 32% of them seen only once. Study-wide points: In patients, about 5 TRBV segments were more frequent than in controls, with TRBV5-6, TRBV5-1 and TRBV20-1 among them.

No antigens are known for them. Input material: blood. The source of these receptors is a girl between 10 and 17 years old with multiple sclerosis.

This clonotype was detected a few times. This chain uses TRBV6-6 with TRBJ1-4; D is undetermined. The CDR3 covers 15 residues. The germline CDR1 and CDR2 sequences are MNHNY and SVGAGI (reference sequence). Trimming shortened V by 5 bases and J by 6 bases, and 16 bases separated the two germline ends. The CDR3 DNA follows: TGTGCCAGCAGTCTGCCGGGAGGGAGGGATGAAAAACTGTTTTTT. Amino acid sequence: CASSLPGGRDEKLFF.

This clonotype has only a few counts. J is TRBJ2-1 and V is TRBV7-8; weak D call: TRBD2 (7 bases). The CDR3 has 18 amino acids. Germline V gene sequence: CDR1 SGHVS, CDR2 FQNEAQ. V lost 2 bases and J lost 2, with 19 bases in between. As DNA, the CDR3 is TGTGCCAGCAGCTTAAAAGGCGGGGGCCTCAGCCCCTACAATGAGCAGTTCTTC. It yields the protein CASSLKGGGLSPYNEQFF.

This clonotype was recorded a few times. The V and J genes are TRBV6-5 and TRBJ1-6; no clear D gene. Trimming pared 8 bases from V and 10 bases from J, leaving 15 bases between. The germline CDR1 and CDR2 sequences are MNHEY and SVGAGI. This CDR3 is 13 amino acids long. CDR3 DNA sequence: TGTGCCAGCGGCGAACTTGATCGGTCACCCCTCCACTTT. Translation: CASGELDRSPLHF.

This clonotype was seen a few times. This chain uses TRBV7-2 with TRBJ2-2; perhaps TRBD2 as D (5 bases). Germline V gene data show CDR1 as SGHTA and CDR2 as FQGNSA. V dropped 0 bases and J dropped 6 bases, with 17 bases sitting between them. The length of the CDR3 is 17 residues. The CDR3 DNA follows: TGTGCCAGCAGCTTAGCGCGGTCACCTCGCGGGTCCGGGGAGCTGTTTTTT. Its translation: CASSLARSPRGSGELFF.

Points on this clonotype: The junction departs from the called germline gene at one end, perhaps through a read error. The chain uses TRBV6-5 and TRBJ2-7; TRBD1 or TRBD2 may be the D gene (5 bases each). In germline, CDR1 is MNHEY, CDR2 SVGAGI. This CDR3 is built from 15 residues. CDR3 region: CAGSYFQGETNEQYF. In nucleotides, the CDR3 is TGTGCCGGCAGTTACTTCCAGGGAGAAACTAACGAGCAGTACTTC.

This clonotype has only a few counts. A read error may produce the germline difference seen at one junction end. The chain combines TRBV7-7 with TRBJ2-1, with 8 bases identical to TRBD2. This CDR3 is 13 amino acids long. Looked up from germline, CDR1 is SSHAT and CDR2 is FNYEAQ (reference sequence). CDR3 sequence: CASSTGLADEQFF. Here the CDR3 DNA reads TGTGCTAGCAGCACCGGACTAGCTGATGAGCAGTTCTTC.

The sample holds a few counts of this clonotype. This chain links TRBV20-1 with TRBJ2-7, with a weak D call TRBD2 (6 bases). Trimming cost V 5 bases and J 0 bases, with 11 bases left between them. This CDR3 contains 13 residues. CDR1 is DFQATT, CDR2 SNEGSKA, per germline (reference sequence). CDR3 amino acids: CSARTTSSYEQYF. The CDR3 bases are TGCAGTGCTCGGACGACTAGCTCCTACGAGCAGTACTTC.

The rearrangement joins TRBV29-1 to TRBJ2-3, with D possibly being TRBD1 (5 bases). The CDR3 covers 18 residues. In germline, CDR1 is SQVTM, CDR2 ANQGSEA. Trimming took off 6 bases at V and 2 bases at J, with 27 bases between the two ends. The CDR3 reads CSVSPASPDRVNTDTQYF. CDR3 DNA: TGCAGCGTCTCACCCGCATCGCCCGACAGAGTCAACACAGATACGCAGTATTTT.

The rearrangement joins TRBV6-5 to TRBJ2-5; perhaps D is TRBD1 or TRBD2 (5 bases each). Trimming took 6 bases from V and 11 from J, leaving 22 bases between them. The CDR3 has 14 residues. Germline-derived CDR1 and CDR2 are MNHEY and SVGAGI. The CDR3 DNA sequence: TGTGCCAGCAGAAAGACCGGGACCATGGGAGAGCAGTACTTC. Residues: CASRKTGTMGEQYF.

The V gene is TRBV4-1, the J gene TRBJ1-1, with a possible D match to TRBD1 (5 bases). V shed 0 bases and J shed 10 bases, with 18 bases lying between them. Germline V gene sequence: CDR1 MGHRA, CDR2 YSYEKL. This CDR3 contains 15 residues. CDR3 coding DNA: TGCGCCAGCAGCCAAGATCGGGAGGGGAGGCTGCGAGCTTTCTTT. Translated, it gives CASSQDREGRLRAFF.

The V call is TRBV7-2, the J call TRBJ2-5; perhaps TRBD1 as D (6 bases). Judging by the DNA end, TRBJ2-7 fits better; the J call may be wrong. CDR1 SGHTA and CDR2 FQGNSA come from the germline V gene. CDR3 length equals 17 residues. Here the CDR3 DNA reads TGTGCCAGCAGCTTAGACGTGACAGGCGCTTTGGAAGACGAGCAGTACTTC. The encoded protein is CASSLDVTGALEDEQYF.

This sequence joins TRBV11-3 and TRBJ2-1; D is possibly TRBD1 or TRBD2 (5 bases each). Germline CDR1 is SGHNT and CDR2 is YENEEA. The CDR3 has 17 residues. V was clipped by 5 bases and J by 1 base, with 18 bases between them. The DNA of the CDR3 is TGTGCCAGCAGCGATGGGACGGGGATCCCATCCTACAATGAGCAGTTCTTC. Its protein is CASSDGTGIPSYNEQFF.

The chain has TRBV7-2 and TRBJ2-7; D perhaps matches TRBD2 (5 bases). The CDR3 length is 12 residues. Trimming left V 4 bases short and J 5 bases short, with 9 bases between. Germline V gene data show CDR1 as SGHTA and CDR2 as FQGNSA. The CDR3 protein is CASSSPRDEQYF. CDR3 coding DNA: TGTGCCAGCAGCTCCCCGAGGGACGAGCAGTACTTC.

This chain uses TRBV5-1 with TRBJ2-1, with D perhaps TRBD1 (5 bases). The length of the CDR3 is 17 residues. V lost 4 bases to trimming and J lost 3 bases, with 20 bases between them. Per germline, CDR1 SGHRS and CDR2 YFSETQ. Here the CDR3 DNA reads TGCGCCAGCAGCCCGGACACCTTGGTTCTAATCTACAATGAGCAGTTCTTC. This sequence encodes CASSPDTLVLIYNEQFF.

The genes are TRBV3-1 and TRBJ2-2, with a possible D match to TRBD2 (6 bases). The CDR3 runs 15 residues. In germline, CDR1 is LGHDT, CDR2 YNNKEL (reference sequence). Deletions cut 6 bases from V and 3 bases from J, with 14 bases between. The CDR3 DNA sequence: TGTGCCAGCAGTAGGACTCGGGGGTACACCGGGGAGCTGTTTTTT. Its translation is CASSRTRGYTGELFF. The full variable domain, with the rest looked up from reference TRBV3-1 and TRBJ2-2, is DTAVSQTPKYLVTQMGNDKSIKCEQNLGHDTMYWYKQDSKKFLKIMFSYNNKELIINETVPNRFSPKSPDKAHLNLHINSLELGDSAVYFCASSRTRGYTGELFFGEGSRLTVL.

The chain is built from TRBV29-1 and TRBJ2-5; D remains unclear. The DNA end favors TRBJ2-7, so the J call may be wrong. The germline CDR1 and CDR2 sequences are SQVTM and ANQGSEA. The CDR3 is 13 amino acids. This CDR3 reads CSASATNWHEQYF. The DNA for the CDR3 is TGCAGCGCCTCAGCTACTAACTGGCACGAGCAGTACTTC.

On this clonotype itself: At one end the junction does not follow the germline gene, possibly because of a read error. CDR3 region: CSAGDPNTRSTQYF. CDR3 bases: TGCAGTGCTGGAGATCCCAATACTAGAAGTACGCAGTATTTT. The chain joins TRBV20-1 to TRBJ2-3; TRBD2 is a possible D gene (5 bases). Germline V CDR1 and CDR2: DFQATT, SNEGSKA (reference sequence). This CDR3 has 14 residues.

This clonotype was observed a handful of times. Here the CDR3 DNA reads TGTGCCACCAGCAGATCCCAGGGGCGTACTGGCACAGATACGCAGTATTTT. Amino acids: CATSRSQGRTGTDTQYF. V and J are TRBV15 and TRBJ2-3; D perhaps matches TRBD1 (6 bases). V gave up 2 bases and J gave up 1 base, with 16 bases separating them. This CDR3 has 17 amino acids. Germline CDR1 and CDR2: LNHNV and YYDKDF (reference sequence).

This clonotype has only a few counts. The chain uses TRBV12-3 or TRBV12-4 and TRBJ2-4; D is possibly TRBD1 (6 bases). The V end lost 7 bases, the J end lost 2 bases, and 18 bases lay between the germline ends. The CDR3 runs to 16 residues. The CDR3 protein is CASTMEQGISKNIQYF. CDR3 in DNA: TGTGCCAGCACCATGGAGCAGGGGATATCCAAAAACATTCAGTACTTC.

The sample holds many counts of this clonotype. The chain has TRBV21-1 and TRBJ1-5. TRBV21-1 is a listed pseudogene. This CDR3 spans 13 amino acids. The DNA of the CDR3 is TGTGCCAGCAGCCCCCGAGGGTGGCAGCCCCAGCATTTT. Residues: CASSPRGWQPQHF.

The J gene is TRBJ2-1, the V gene TRBV15, with 15 bases that match TRBD2. The CDR3 is 16 residues long. Trimming at V came to 1 base and at J to 10 bases, leaving 5 bases not matched to a gene. The germline gives CDR1 LNHNV, CDR2 YYDKDF (reference sequence). The CDR3 DNA sequence: TGTGCCACCAGCAGAGCCCTCGGGACTAGCGGGGGGGAGCAGTTCTTC. It translates to CATSRALGTSGGEQFF.

The chain recombines TRBV5-6 with TRBJ1-1; tentative D call: TRBD1 (5 bases). CDR3 length: 14 residues. Per germline, CDR1 SGHDT and CDR2 YYEEEE. The V end lost 0 bases, the J end lost 6 bases, and 12 bases lay between the germline ends. CDR3 coding DNA: TGTGCCAGCAGCTTGGGACAGCCAATTTCTGAAGCTTTCTTT. As protein: CASSLGQPISEAFF. Full variable domain (rest looked up from reference TRBV5-6 and TRBJ1-1): DAGVTQSPTHLIKTRGQQVTLRCSPKSGHDTVSWYQQALGQGPQFIFQYYEEEERQRGNFPDRFSGHQFPNYSSELNVNALLLGDSALYLCASSLGQPISEAFFGQGTRLTVV.

The chain recombines TRBV6-1 with TRBJ2-5; D call uncertain. Trimming removed 7 bases from V and 4 bases from J, with 13 bases in between. Per germline, CDR1 MNHNS and CDR2 SASEGT. This CDR3 is 13 amino acids long. Here the CDR3 reads CASKLSIGETQYF. The CDR3 DNA is TGTGCCAGCAAGCTTTCGATAGGAGAGACCCAGTACTTC.